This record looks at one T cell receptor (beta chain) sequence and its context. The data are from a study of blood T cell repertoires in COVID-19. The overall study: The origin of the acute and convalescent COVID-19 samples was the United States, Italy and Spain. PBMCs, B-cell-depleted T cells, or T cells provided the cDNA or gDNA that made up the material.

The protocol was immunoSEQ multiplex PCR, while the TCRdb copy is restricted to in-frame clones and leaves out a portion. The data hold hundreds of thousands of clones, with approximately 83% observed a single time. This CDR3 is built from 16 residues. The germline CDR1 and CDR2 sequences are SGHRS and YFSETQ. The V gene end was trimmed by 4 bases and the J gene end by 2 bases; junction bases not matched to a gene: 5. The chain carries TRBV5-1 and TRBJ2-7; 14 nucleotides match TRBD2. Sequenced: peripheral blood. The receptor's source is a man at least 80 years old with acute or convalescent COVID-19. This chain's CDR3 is CASSRETSGRAYEQYF. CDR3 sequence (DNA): TGCGCCAGCAGCAGGGAGACTAGCGGGAGGGCCTACGAGCAGTACTTC.